The 28 T cell receptor beta chains reported below all come from one sample, sequenced in a study of blood T cell repertoires in COVID-19. TCRdb's table, derived via immunoSEQ multiplex PCR, lists solely in-frame clones and lacks some. In the table there are a few hundred thousand clones, over 75% of which are singletons. The sample comprised peripheral blood. These receptor sequences come from a woman between 45 and 60 years old who had recovered from COVID-19.

CDR3 in DNA: TGTGCCAGCAGTTTCAATCGGGCCTACGAGCAGTACTTC. Translation: CASSFNRAYEQYF. This rearrangement joins TRBV6-5 to TRBJ2-7, with unresolved D. V was pared by 4 bases and J by 2 bases, with 9 bases between. Germline loops: CDR1 MNHEY, CDR2 SVGAGI. CDR3 length: 13 residues.

The CDR3 region has the DNA TGTGCCAGTAGTATAGCCTTTGTTGGCAGAAGTTATGGCTACACCTTC. Its protein product is CASSIAFVGRSYGYTF. This sequence joins TRBV19 and TRBJ1-2; unclear D gene. The CDR3 covers 16 residues. Germline lookup yields CDR1 LNHDA and CDR2 SQIVND (reference sequence). The V gene lost 1 base and the J gene lost 5 bases, with 17 bases spanning the gap.

The rearrangement joins TRBV6-5 to TRBJ1-2; D is unresolved. In germline, CDR1 is MNHEY, CDR2 SVGAGI. The CDR3 has 12 residues. Trimming took off 7 bases at V and 5 bases at J, with 11 bases between the two ends. The CDR3 loop reads CASMTGGYGYTF. The CDR3 nucleotides are TGTGCCAGCATGACGGGAGGTTATGGCTACACCTTC.

V is TRBV18 and J is TRBJ2-7; D might be TRBD2 (5 bases). Germline V gene lookup returns CDR1 KGHSH and CDR2 LQKENI. The V and J ends lost 4 bases and 3 bases respectively, with 10 bases between them. The CDR3 is 13 amino acids. CDR3 amino acids: CASSLGEVYEQYF. CDR3 bases: TGTGCCAGCTCACTGGGAGAGGTCTACGAGCAGTACTTC.

This chain connects TRBV9 to TRBJ2-3; TRBD2 aligns across 15 bases. The CDR3 loop spans 18 amino acids. The germline CDR1 and CDR2 sequences are SGDLS and YYNGEE. Trimming at V came to 2 bases and at J to 2 bases, leaving 6 bases not matched to a gene. The CDR3 sequence: CASSVGTSGGTHTDTQYF. The CDR3 DNA sequence: TGTGCCAGCAGCGTCGGGACTAGCGGGGGGACCCACACAGATACGCAGTATTTT.

The chain has TRBV28 and TRBJ1-1, with D unclear. The CDR3 is made up of 14 amino acids. Germline loops: CDR1 MDHEN, CDR2 SYDVKM. The ends were cut back, 1 base at V and 5 bases at J, with 11 bases in the middle. CDR3 in amino acids: CASSLSRASTEAFF. CDR3 nucleotide sequence: TGTGCCAGCAGTTTATCGAGGGCCAGTACTGAAGCTTTCTTT.

This chain uses TRBV27 with TRBJ1-5; 12 bases are a match to TRBD1. V gave up 5 bases and J gave up 11 bases; unmatched junction bases: 10. The CDR3 has 15 residues. Germline V gene data show CDR1 as MNHEY and CDR2 as SMNVEV (reference sequence). In DNA, the CDR3 is TGTGCCAGCAGTCGGGACAGGGGGCTTTTAAGAGCCCAGCATTTT. Translating gives CASSRDRGLLRAQHF.

The genes are TRBV25-1 and TRBJ2-1; a possible D gene is TRBD2 (6 bases). CDR3 length: 13 residues. Germline CDR1 and CDR2: MGHDK and SYGVNS. Trimming left V 3 bases short and J 8 bases short, with 11 bases between. CDR3 residues: CASSEAGGDEQFF. The CDR3 nucleotides read TGTGCCAGCAGTGAGGCTGGCGGGGATGAGCAGTTCTTC. Together with reference TRBV25-1 and TRBJ2-1, the CDR3 gives the full variable domain: EADIYQTPRYLVIGTGKKITLECSQTMGHDKMYWYQQDPGMELHLIHYSYGVNSTEKGDLSSESTVSRIRTEHFPLTLESARPSHTSQYLCASSEAGGDEQFFGPGTRLTVL.

This chain uses TRBV18 with TRBJ1-6; 7 bases agree with TRBD1. Germline V gene lookup returns CDR1 KGHSH and CDR2 LQKENI. The V segment lost 2 bases and the J segment 7 bases; nucleotides outside the gene matches: 2. CDR3 length equals 14 residues. CDR3 in DNA: TGTGCCAGCTCACCAAGGGGGCGAAATTCACCCCTCCACTTT. It is translated as CASSPRGRNSPLHF.

The rearrangement links TRBV6-6 to TRBJ2-1; 8 positions match TRBD2. J lost 4 bases, V lost 6 bases, and 8 bases had no gene match. The CDR3 has 15 amino acids. The V gene's germline CDR1 is MNHNY and CDR2 SVGAGI (reference sequence). In nucleotides, the CDR3 is TGTGCCAGCAGCTTACTAGCGGTAACTTACAATGAGCAGTTCTTC. As protein: CASSLLAVTYNEQFF.

The chain is built from TRBV27 and TRBJ2-1, with 7 positions matching TRBD2. Germline CDR1 MNHEY, CDR2 SMNVEV (reference sequence). This CDR3 contains 16 residues. The J segment lost 0 bases and the V segment lost 4 bases, leaving 6 bases of the junction unmatched. The CDR3: CASSYTSANSYNEQFF. The CDR3 DNA is TGTGCCAGCAGTTATACTAGCGCCAACTCCTACAATGAGCAGTTCTTC.

This rearrangement joins TRBV3-1 (or the pseudogene TRBV3-2) to TRBJ1-3; D is ambiguous. CDR3 size: 15 residues. The germline V and J ends were trimmed by 3 bases and 0 bases, with 9 bases remaining between them. Germline V gives CDR1 LGHDT, CDR2 YNNKEL (reference sequence). In nucleotides, the CDR3 is TGTGCCAGCAGCCAGAATGGGCTCTCTGGAAACACCATATATTTT. As protein: CASSQNGLSGNTIYF.

This chain connects TRBV7-9 to TRBJ1-2; the D gene is possibly TRBD1 (5 bases). CDR3 length: 14 amino acids. Looked up from germline, CDR1 is SEHNR and CDR2 is FQNEAQ (reference sequence). Trimming removed 5 bases at V and 2 bases at J, with 12 bases between. As DNA, the CDR3 is TGTGCCAGCAGCAGTCAGGGAGGGAACTATGGCTACACCTTC. It encodes CASSSQGGNYGYTF.

The chain uses TRBV28 and TRBJ1-2; no definite D call. Germline-derived CDR1 and CDR2 are MDHEN and SYDVKM. The CDR3 length is 13 residues. Trimming removed 3 bases at V and 1 base at J, with 6 bases between. CDR3: CASSFNNNYGYTF. The CDR3 nucleotides are TGTGCCAGCAGTTTTAACAATAACTATGGCTACACCTTC.

The gene calls are TRBV2 and TRBJ2-7; no definite D call. Germline V gene sequence: CDR1 SNHLY, CDR2 FYNNEI. Trimming stripped 2 bases from V and 3 bases from J, with 8 bases between. The CDR3 spans 13 residues. CDR3 DNA sequence: TGTGCCAGCAGTGAAACACCCGACTACGAGCAGTACTTC. It specifies CASSETPDYEQYF.

In its sample, this clone was seen once. The chain is built from TRBV5-8 and TRBJ2-5, with D unresolved. Germline CDR1 reads SGHTS; CDR2 reads YDEGEE. The CDR3 sequence is 11 residues long. V lost 0 bases and J 7 bases, leaving 4 bases between the germline ends. The CDR3 DNA is TGTGCCAGCAGCTTGGCCGGGACCCAGTACTTC. Translating it yields CASSLAGTQYF.

V usage is TRBV4-2 and J usage is TRBJ1-2; 8 bases align to TRBD1. The CDR3 is made up of 16 amino acids. In germline, CDR1 is LGHNA, CDR2 YNFKEQ. The V segment lost 4 bases and the J segment 5 bases; nucleotides outside the gene matches: 12. The DNA of the CDR3 is TGTGCCAGCAGCCCAGGCCAGGGACAGGAGGGTTATGGCTACACCTTC. Translated, it gives CASSPGQGQEGYGYTF.

CDR3 sequence reads: CASSPLEGFSTDTQYF. CDR3 nucleotides: TGTGCCAGCAGCCCTTTGGAGGGGTTTAGCACAGATACGCAGTATTTT. This sequence joins TRBV3-1 (or the pseudogene TRBV3-2) and TRBJ2-3; tentative D call: TRBD2 (6 bases). This CDR3 has 16 amino acids. Germline CDR1 LGHDT, CDR2 YNNKEL (reference sequence). V lost 4 bases and J 0 bases, leaving 14 bases between the germline ends.

The chain employs TRBV3-1 (or the pseudogene TRBV3-2) and TRBJ2-7; D gene uncertain. V shed 1 base and J shed 3 bases, with 7 bases lying between them. Germline V CDR1 and CDR2: LGHDT, YNNKEL (reference sequence). The CDR3 covers 13 residues. The CDR3 nucleotides are TGTGCCAGCAGCCAAGGTTACGGCTACGAGCAGTACTTC. Translated: CASSQGYGYEQYF.

For the CDR3, the DNA is TGTGCCAGCTCACCACCTTCGGACAATGAGCAGTTCTTC. Its protein is CASSPPSDNEQFF. This chain uses TRBV18 with TRBJ2-1, with D unclear. Germline V gene sequence: CDR1 KGHSH, CDR2 LQKENI. V was shortened by 0 bases and J by 5 bases, with 5 bases between the two germline ends. This CDR3 is 13 amino acids long.

The V and J genes are TRBV7-3 and TRBJ2-3; D possibly corresponds to TRBD1 (5 bases). Germline CDR1 is SGHTA and CDR2 is FQGTGA. The ends were cut back, 2 bases at V and 5 bases at J, with 14 bases in the middle. This CDR3 has 15 amino acids. CDR3 in DNA: TGTGCCAGCAGCTTATCGTCCGGAAGGGGAGATACGCAGTATTTT. Amino acid sequence: CASSLSSGRGDTQYF.

This rearrangement joins TRBV18 to TRBJ1-4; D uncertain. V was shortened by 6 bases and J by 0 bases, with 11 bases between the two germline ends. CDR1 and CDR2 from the germline V gene are KGHSH and LQKENI. This CDR3 is built from 15 residues. CDR3: CASSPQAATNEKLFF. CDR3 nucleotides: TGTGCCAGCTCCCCCCAGGCCGCAACTAATGAAAAACTGTTTTTT.

The rearrangement links TRBV24-1 to TRBJ2-5; a possible D gene is TRBD1 (6 bases). Trimming stripped 7 bases from V and 7 bases from J, with 15 bases between. Germline V gene sequence: CDR1 KGHDR, CDR2 SFDVKD. The CDR3 covers 13 residues. CDR3 DNA: TGTGCCACCAGGGGGGCGAGTGAAGTGACCCAGTACTTC. It is translated as CATRGASEVTQYF.

The rearrangement links TRBV27 to TRBJ2-4, with 9 bases lining up with TRBD2. Trimming removed 6 bases from V and 6 bases from J; junction bases left unmatched: 24. Germline CDR1 MNHEY, CDR2 SMNVEV (reference sequence). The CDR3 consists of 20 residues. CDR3 amino acids: CASSLRNQGRVAGVVNIQYF. CDR3 sequence (DNA): TGTGCCAGCAGCCTCAGGAATCAGGGGAGAGTAGCGGGAGTGGTAAACATTCAGTACTTC.

The chain links TRBV7-9 to TRBJ2-3; 8 bases fit TRBD2. CDR3 length: 15 residues. Trimming removed 5 bases from V and 1 base from J; junction bases left unmatched: 5. Germline loops: CDR1 SEHNR, CDR2 FQNEAQ (reference sequence). The CDR3 sequence is CASSPAGGRTDTQYF. CDR3 sequence (DNA): TGTGCCAGCAGCCCCGCGGGGGGACGCACAGATACGCAGTATTTT.

The rearrangement links TRBV7-2 to TRBJ2-4, with D possibly being TRBD1 (6 bases). The CDR3 is made up of 16 amino acids. V lost 5 bases, J lost 0 bases, and 14 bases lay in between. Looked up from germline, CDR1 is SGHTA and CDR2 is FQGNSA. CDR3 bases: TGTGCCAGCAGCCATACAGGGACCTTAGCCAAAAACATTCAGTACTTC. It is translated as CASSHTGTLAKNIQYF.

The chain combines TRBV7-2 with TRBJ1-1, with D maybe TRBD1 (5 bases). The CDR3 is 16 amino acids. Germline CDR1 is SGHTA and CDR2 is FQGNSA. The V gene lost 0 bases and the J gene lost 8 bases, with 19 bases spanning the gap. CDR3 amino acids: CASSLAGGYSGSEAFF. Written as DNA, the CDR3 is TGTGCCAGCAGCTTAGCGGGAGGTTATTCAGGGAGCGAAGCTTTCTTT.

The chain has TRBV4-3 and TRBJ1-3, with D possibly TRBD1 on 6 matching bases. The CDR3 has 18 amino acids. The germline gives CDR1 LGHNA, CDR2 YSLEER. The germline V and J ends were trimmed by 0 bases and 0 bases, with 15 bases remaining between them. The CDR3 protein is CASSQERRGGISGNTIYF. In DNA, the CDR3 is TGCGCCAGCAGCCAAGAAAGGAGGGGGGGGATCTCTGGAAACACCATATATTTT.